A selection of T cell receptor beta chains follows, all from one sample in a study of blood T cell repertoires in COVID-19. Assay used: immunoSEQ multiplex PCR; TCRdb lists only in-frame clones, some missing. The sample holds approximately 210,000 clones, roughly 94% seen once. The sample consisted of peripheral blood. The receptors stem from a young man with COVID-19, enrolled during active disease. Both conserved end residues are part of each CDR3. A D gene is named only where the DNA matches it firmly. The size entry is marked missing in some rows and otherwise reads once, few, many or a size class.

J gene | clone size | D gene | V gene | CDR3 DNA | CDR3 protein
TRBJ1-1 | few | - | TRBV18 | TGTGCCAGCTCGCCCGGGGGGGGTGGCGCCACTGAAGCTTTCTTT | CASSPGGGGATEAFF
TRBJ1-1 | - | - | TRBV11-2 | TGTGCCAGCAGCTTAGTGTGGGGTCGGGGTAGAGCTTTCTTT | CASSLVWGRGRAFF
TRBJ1-4 | - | TRBD1 | TRBV6-6 | TGTGCCAGCAGTTCCAGATCGGGACAGAATGAAAAACTGTTTTTT | CASSSRSGQNEKLFF
TRBJ1-1 | - | TRBD1 | TRBV18 | TGTGCCAGCTCTCAATCCGGGACAGGGAGTGCCATGAACACTGAAGCTTTCTTT | CASSQSGTGSAMNTEAFF
TRBJ1-1 | - | - | TRBV11-1 | TGTGCCAGCAGCCCCGCCCCACAGGGCTTTATCTCTGAAGCTTTCTTT | CASSPAPQGFISEAFF
TRBJ2-3 | - | - | TRBV7-2 | TGTGCCAGCAGCTTAGACGGGGTATTAGATACGCAGTATTTT | CASSLDGVLDTQYF
TRBJ2-7 | - | - | TRBV5-1 | TGCGCCAGCAGCTTGGGACAGCTCTCCTACGAGCAGTACTTC | CASSLGQLSYEQYF
TRBJ1-1 | few | TRBD1 | TRBV18 | TGTGCCAGCTCAGGGGACAGATCTGTAGCTTTCTTT | CASSGDRSVAFF
TRBJ1-1 | - | - | TRBV27 | TGTGCCAGCAGTAGCAACAGGGCTGAAGCTTTCTTT | CASSSNRAEAFF
TRBJ1-1 | - | - | TRBV5-1 | TGCGCCAGCAATCCCCCGGGGAACACTGAAGCTTTCTTT | CASNPPGNTEAFF
TRBJ1-2 | - | TRBD1 | TRBV6-6 | TGTGCCAGCAGTTCGGAGGACAGGGGCTCCTTTGGCTACACCTTC | CASSSEDRGSFGYTF
TRBJ2-7 | - | TRBD1 | TRBV2 | TGTGCCAGCACAACAGGGGTATGGGACGAGCAGTACTTC | CASTTGVWDEQYF
TRBJ1-5 | - | - | TRBV12-3/TRBV12-4 | TGTGCCAGCAGTGCCCGAGATCAGCCCCAGCATTTT | CASSARDQPQHF
TRBJ2-3 | - | TRBD2 | TRBV30 | TGTGCCTGTATGACTAGCTTCATCACAGATACGCAGTATTTT | CACMTSFITDTQYF
TRBJ1-1 | - | - | TRBV13 | TGTGCCAGCAGCTTCGGCGGGAAAGCTTTCTTT | CASSFGGKAFF
TRBJ1-2 | - | TRBD1 | TRBV25-1 | TGTGCCAGCAGTGAATTGGACAGGGGGCACTATGGCTACACCTTC | CASSELDRGHYGYTF
TRBJ1-1 | - | TRBD1 | TRBV7-3 | TGTGCCAGCAGCTCACAGGGGGACACTGAAGCTTTCTTT | CASSSQGDTEAFF
TRBJ1-2 | - | TRBD1 | TRBV6-5 | TGTGCCAGCATTAGGGGACAGGACGGGCGCCGTGGCTACACCTTC | CASIRGQDGRRGYTF
TRBJ2-6 | - | - | TRBV7-9 | TGTGCCAGCAGCTTAGTGCGCTCTGGGGCCAACGTCCTGACTTTC | CASSLVRSGANVLTF
TRBJ2-2 | - | TRBD2 | TRBV4-2 | TGTGCCAGCAGCCCCGAGCGGGGGGATAACACCGGGGAGCTGTTTTTT | CASSPERGDNTGELFF
TRBJ2-3 | - | TRBD2 | TRBV4-1 | TGCGCCAGCAGCCAGGGGGTAGCGGGGCCCTACACAGATACGCAGTATTTT | CASSQGVAGPYTDTQYF
TRBJ1-1 | - | TRBD1 | TRBV3-1/TRBV3-2 | TGTGCCAGCAGCGTCTCCGGGACAGGGTACCGCGAAGCTTTCTTT | CASSVSGTGYREAFF
TRBJ1-4 | - | TRBD1 | TRBV5-1 | TGCGCCAGCAGCTTATCGGGACAGGGTTATGAAAAACTGTTTTTT | CASSLSGQGYEKLFF
TRBJ2-7 | - | TRBD1 | TRBV5-4 | TGTGCCAGCAGTTCCCCGGACAGGGACATGGCGTACTTC | CASSSPDRDMAYF
TRBJ2-3 | - | TRBD2 | TRBV5-1 | TGCGCCAGCAGCGGACGGACTAGCGGGGGGGCCCCAGATACGCAGTATTTT | CASSGRTSGGAPDTQYF
TRBJ2-1 | - | - | TRBV30 | TGTGCCTGGAGTAGCCTAGCTTTTTACAATGAGCAGTTCTTC | CAWSSLAFYNEQFF
TRBJ2-3 | - | TRBD2 | TRBV6-4 | TGTGCCAGCAGTAGGGACTACTTTAGCACAGATACGCAGTATTTT | CASSRDYFSTDTQYF
TRBJ2-3 | - | - | TRBV6-5 | TGTGCCAGCAGTTACTCGGGCCGTTTGGGAGATACGCAGTATTTT | CASSYSGRLGDTQYF
TRBJ2-2 | - | - | TRBV19 | TGTGCCAGTAGTATGCCACAGGTGCTCGGCACCGGGGAGCTGTTTTTT | CASSMPQVLGTGELFF
TRBJ2-3 | once | TRBD2 | TRBV20-1 | TGCAGTGCTGTGGGACTAGCGGGGCAGTATTTT | CSAVGLAGQYF
TRBJ2-1 | - | TRBD2 | TRBV5-4 | TGTGCCAGCAGGTTACTAGCGGGGGGCAACAATGAGCAGTTCTTC | CASRLLAGGNNEQFF
TRBJ1-2 | - | - | TRBV7-9 | TGTGCCAGCAGCCGGGACATCAATGGCTACACCTTC | CASSRDINGYTF
TRBJ2-7 | - | - | TRBV27 | TGTGCCAGCAGTTTGGGGCGGCCGACCTACGAGCAGTACTTC | CASSLGRPTYEQYF
TRBJ2-7 | few | TRBD1 | TRBV5-1 | TGCGCCAGCAGCGCCGGGACAGGGGTATACGAGCAGTACTTC | CASSAGTGVYEQYF
TRBJ1-4 | - | - | TRBV5-1 | TGCGCCAGCAGCTTGGATAGAGCCGAAAAACTGTTTTTT | CASSLDRAEKLFF
TRBJ2-5 | - | TRBD1 | TRBV5-5 | TGTGCCAGCAGCCACCAGGGGGCCCAAGAGACCCAGTACTTC | CASSHQGAQETQYF
TRBJ1-6 | - | - | TRBV1 | TGCACCAGCAGATGGGGCCACTATAATTCACCCCTCCACTTT | CTSRWGHYNSPLHF
TRBJ2-1 | - | TRBD2 | TRBV5-6 | TGTGCCAGCAGCTTGAACGCGGCGGGGGGGGCACACGAGCAGTTCTTC | CASSLNAAGGAHEQFF
TRBJ1-2 | - | - | TRBV18 | TGTGCCAGCTCACTAAACAGGGTCCACTATGGCTACACCTTC | CASSLNRVHYGYTF
TRBJ1-2 | - | - | TRBV9 | TGTGCCAGCAGGTCCGTATCCGGAGTATATGGCTACACCTTC | CASRSVSGVYGYTF
TRBJ2-5 | - | - | TRBV24-1 | TGTGCCACCAGTGAAAGTGGGCAGGGGAGGGTAGAGACCCAGTACTTC | CATSESGQGRVETQYF
TRBJ1-4 | once | - | TRBV4-1 | TGCGCCAGCAGCCACAGAGGGGGGGCAACTAATGAAAAACTGTTTTTT | CASSHRGGATNEKLFF
TRBJ1-1 | - | TRBD1 | TRBV19 | TGTGCCAGTAGTCCGAGGACAGGGAGGACTGAAGCTTTCTTT | CASSPRTGRTEAFF
TRBJ1-2 | - | - | TRBV6-5 | TGTGCCAGCAGTACCGACGGGGGGCTCAAGGGCTACACCTTC | CASSTDGGLKGYTF
TRBJ1-6 | - | TRBD1 | TRBV7-9 | TGTGCCAGCAGGCCCGGGACAGGTTCCTCCTATAATTCACCCCTCCACTTT | CASRPGTGSSYNSPLHF
TRBJ1-1 | - | - | TRBV6-5 | TGTGCCAGCGGGGGAGGCACTGAAGCTTTCTTT | CASGGGTEAFF
TRBJ1-6 | - | TRBD1 | TRBV30 | TGTGCCTGGAGTCCCGGGACAGATAATTCACCCCTCCACTTT | CAWSPGTDNSPLHF
TRBJ1-1 | - | TRBD1 | TRBV5-4 | TGTGCCAGCAGCCCCACCCGCCGGGACAGGGTGAACACTGAAGCTTTCTTT | CASSPTRRDRVNTEAFF
TRBJ1-1 | - | TRBD1 | TRBV19 | TGTGCCAGTAGTGTGCTTCAGGGGGCGAACACTGAAGCTTTCTTT | CASSVLQGANTEAFF
TRBJ1-2 | - | - | TRBV15 | TGTGCCACCAGCGGAAAGCTGAGGGCCCCTAACTATGGCTACACCTTC | CATSGKLRAPNYGYTF
TRBJ2-7 | - | - | TRBV21-1 | TGTGCCAGCAGCAAAAGGGGCAGGTTCTACGAGCAGTACTTC | CASSKRGRFYEQYF
TRBJ1-5 | - | TRBD1 | TRBV19 | TGTGCCAGTACCCCGACAGGGTCCAGCAATCAGCCCCAGCATTTT | CASTPTGSSNQPQHF
TRBJ2-3 | - | TRBD2 | TRBV9 | TGTGCCAGCAGCGTAGCTTCCGGGACTATCACAGATACGCAGTATTTT | CASSVASGTITDTQYF
TRBJ1-3 | - | - | TRBV10-2 | TGCGCCAGCAGCTCACAGGGCTCTGGAAACACCATATATTTT | CASSSQGSGNTIYF
TRBJ2-7 | - | TRBD1 | TRBV13 | TGTGCCAGCAGCCCCCCAACAGGGGAATCCTACGAGCAGTACTTC | CASSPPTGESYEQYF
TRBJ1-4 | - | TRBD1 | TRBV6-5 | TGTGCCAGCAGTTACTCAGGACAGGGAAGCGAAAAACTGTTTTTT | CASSYSGQGSEKLFF
TRBJ2-3 | - | TRBD1 | TRBV5-6 | TGTGCCAGCAGCTCACAGGGGGGCACACGTCATACGCAGTATTTT | CASSSQGGTRHTQYF
TRBJ2-7 | few | - | TRBV7-6 | TGTGCCAGCAGCTACGGGGACACAAGCTACGAGCAGTACTTC | CASSYGDTSYEQYF